This TCR beta chain was observed in a study of OX40 agonist ivuxolimab in advanced cancers. This CDR3 contains 16 residues. Germline values: CDR1 SNHLY, CDR2 FYNNEI. V shed 6 bases, J shed 7 bases, and the junction held 12 bases outside the gene matches. This table comes from immunoSEQ multiplex PCR, and its TCRdb copy is limited to in-frame clones, with some not included. Of about 82,000 clones listed, around nine tenths are singletons. The source was CD4+ or CD8+ T cells sorted from blood, collected in a trial of the OX40 agonist ivuxolimab. The V call is TRBV2, the J call TRBJ2-3; TRBD2 aligns across 11 bases. The receptor's source is an adult with an advanced solid tumor such as melanoma, head and neck, liver or kidney cancer. The CDR3 region has the DNA TGTGCCAGCAGCGACCCGGGACTAGCGGCGGGGAATACGCAGTATTTT. This translates into CASSDPGLAAGNTQYF.